The clone carrying this TCR beta chain turned up a few times. Its matching antigen is unknown. The sample belongs to a study of vaccination effects on CD4 cells after COVID-19. The CDR3 runs 10 residues. V lost 3 bases and J 6 bases, leaving 5 bases between the germline ends. In germline, CDR1 is GTSNPN, CDR2 SVGIG (reference sequence). The assay was immunoSEQ multiplex PCR, and TCRdb's table has in-frame clones only and misses some. The sample has 40,000 to 45,000 clones; roughly 76% are singletons. Antigen-specific CD4+ T cells were expanded (with viral peptide pools) by the ViraFEST assay ahead of sequencing. At the end of 9 to 11 days of culture, CD4+ T cells were isolated. No vaccinee had earlier SARS-CoV-2 infection, and nucleocapsid antibodies were negative.

The material was CD4+ T cells from PBMCs cultured with HCoV-OC43 spike peptides, obtained before COVID-19 vaccination. The subset was: HCoV-OC43 spike overlapping peptide pool stimulation. The J gene is TRBJ1-2, the V gene TRBV30, with no clear D. This TCR was sampled from a human donor who received a COVID-19 vaccine. The CDR3 here is CAWSKNGYTF. The CDR3 DNA follows: TGTGCCTGGAGCAAAAATGGCTACACCTTC. Using reference TRBV30 and TRBJ1-2 for the parts outside the CDR3, the full variable domain is SQTIHQWPATLVQPVGSPLSLECTVEGTSNPNLYWYRQAAGRGLQLLFYSVGIGQISSEVPQNLSASRPQDRQFILSSKKLLLSDSGFYLCAWSKNGYTFGSGTRLTVV.